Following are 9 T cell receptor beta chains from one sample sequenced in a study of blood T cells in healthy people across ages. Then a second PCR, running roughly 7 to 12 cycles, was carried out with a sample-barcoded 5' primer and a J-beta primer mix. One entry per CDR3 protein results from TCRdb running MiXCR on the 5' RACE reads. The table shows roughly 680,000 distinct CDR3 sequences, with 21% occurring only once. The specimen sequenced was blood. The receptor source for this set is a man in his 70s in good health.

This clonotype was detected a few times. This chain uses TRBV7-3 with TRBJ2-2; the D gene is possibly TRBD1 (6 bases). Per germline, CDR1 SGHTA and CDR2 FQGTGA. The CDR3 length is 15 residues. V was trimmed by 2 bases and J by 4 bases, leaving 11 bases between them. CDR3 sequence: CASSLFQGPTGELFF. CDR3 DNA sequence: TGTGCCAGCAGCTTATTTCAGGGGCCCACCGGGGAGCTGTTTTTT.

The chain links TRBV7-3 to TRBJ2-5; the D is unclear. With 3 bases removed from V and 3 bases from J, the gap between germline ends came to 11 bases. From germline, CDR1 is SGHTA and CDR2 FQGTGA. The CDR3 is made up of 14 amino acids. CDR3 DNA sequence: TGTGCCAGCAGCTTTGGGGTTCCAAAAGAGACCCAGTACTTC. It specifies CASSFGVPKETQYF. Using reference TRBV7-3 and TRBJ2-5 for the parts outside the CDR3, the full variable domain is GAGVSQTPSNKVTEKGKYVELRCDPISGHTALYWYRQSLGQGPEFLIYFQGTGAADDSGLPNDRFFAVRPEGSVSTLKIQRTERGDSAVYLCASSFGVPKETQYFGPGTRLLVL.

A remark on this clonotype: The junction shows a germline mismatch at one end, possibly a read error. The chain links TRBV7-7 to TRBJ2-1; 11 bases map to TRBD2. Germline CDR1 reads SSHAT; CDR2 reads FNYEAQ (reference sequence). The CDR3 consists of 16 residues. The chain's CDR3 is CASSLGSGRAEDEQFF. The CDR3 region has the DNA TGTGCTAGCAGCTTAGGTAGCGGGAGGGCCGAGGATGAGCAGTTCTTC.

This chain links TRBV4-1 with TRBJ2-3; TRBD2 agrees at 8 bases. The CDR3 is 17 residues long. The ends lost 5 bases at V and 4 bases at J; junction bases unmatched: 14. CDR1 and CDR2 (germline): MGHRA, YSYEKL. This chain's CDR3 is CASSYLPPGLGPDTQYF. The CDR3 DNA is TGCGCCAGCAGCTACCTCCCCCCGGGACTAGGCCCAGATACGCAGTATTTT.

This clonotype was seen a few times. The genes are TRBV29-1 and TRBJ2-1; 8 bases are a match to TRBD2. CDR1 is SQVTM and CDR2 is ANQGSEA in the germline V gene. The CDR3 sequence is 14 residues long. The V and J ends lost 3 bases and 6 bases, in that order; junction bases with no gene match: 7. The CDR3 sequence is CSVELSGTSNEQFF. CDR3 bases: TGCAGCGTTGAGCTTAGCGGGACCAGCAATGAGCAGTTCTTC.

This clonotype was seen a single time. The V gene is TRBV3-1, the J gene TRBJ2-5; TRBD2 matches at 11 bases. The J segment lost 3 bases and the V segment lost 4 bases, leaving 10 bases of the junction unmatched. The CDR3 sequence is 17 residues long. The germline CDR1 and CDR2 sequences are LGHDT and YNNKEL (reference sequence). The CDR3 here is CASSPQRTSGWEETQYF. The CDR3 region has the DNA TGTGCCAGCAGCCCCCAACGGACTAGCGGGTGGGAAGAGACCCAGTACTTC.

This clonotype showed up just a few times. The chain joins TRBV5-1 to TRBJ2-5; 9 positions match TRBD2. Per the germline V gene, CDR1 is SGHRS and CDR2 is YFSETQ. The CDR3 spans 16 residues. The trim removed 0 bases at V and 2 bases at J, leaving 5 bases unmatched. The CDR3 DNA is TGCGCCAGCAGCTTGGACGGGCTAGCGGGGCAAGAGACCCAGTACTTC. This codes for CASSLDGLAGQETQYF.

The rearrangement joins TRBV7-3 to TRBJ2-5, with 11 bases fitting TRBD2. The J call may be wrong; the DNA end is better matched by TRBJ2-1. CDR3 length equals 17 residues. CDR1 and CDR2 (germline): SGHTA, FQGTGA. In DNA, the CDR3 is TGTGCCAGCAGCTTACGCGGGCCGGGACTAGCGGAAACTCTGCAGTTCTTC. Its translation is CASSLRGPGLAETLQFF.

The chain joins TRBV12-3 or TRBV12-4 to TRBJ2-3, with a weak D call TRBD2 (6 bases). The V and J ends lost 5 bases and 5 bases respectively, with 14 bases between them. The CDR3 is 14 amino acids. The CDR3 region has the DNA TGTGCCAGCAGTGACAGCGGGCGGGGAGATACGCAGTATTTT. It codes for CASSDSGRGDTQYF.